The clone carrying this T cell receptor (beta chain) was detected ten times or more. Its antigen is undetermined. This specimen comes from a study of CD8 T cells in ankylosing spondylitis. General observations from the study: Matched ankylosing spondylitis synovial fluid reportedly contained a significantly enriched population of disease-linked clones. Disease-linked clones bore a CD8+ phenotype and were relatively rare in peripheral blood. A TCR beta motif of 7 or 8 highly homologous variants appeared characteristic of ankylosing spondylitis blood. Past studies reported some motif variants in reactive arthritis synovial fluid and blood.

This CDR3 region has 15 residues. Germline loops: CDR1 ENHRY, CDR2 SYGVKD. V gave up 6 bases and J gave up 9 bases; unmatched junction bases: 9. TCRdb reprocessed the 5' RACE reads via MiXCR and lists one record per CDR3 protein. The sample lists almost 400,000 distinct CDR3 sequences, approximately 20% seen once, with about 16% in the top ten. Sequencing was done on a sample of blood, either unsorted or a sorted T cell fraction (not recorded which). The receptor was isolated from a male donor with ankylosing spondylitis. This chain links TRBV10-3 with TRBJ2-3, with TRBD2 matching over 13 bases. The DNA for the CDR3 is TGTGCCATCAGGGGACTAGCGGGACCCGGGTTAACGCAGTATTTT. Protein: CAIRGLAGPGLTQYF.